The present T cell receptor (beta chain) was sequenced within a study of identical twins. V was cut by 2 bases and J by 5 bases, with 10 bases left in between. This CDR3 contains 14 residues. CDR1 and CDR2 (germline): MNHEY, SVGEGT. Healthy Caucasians alone served as donors. cDNA carried unique molecular identifiers, and a universal primer site was added by template switching. Using its own MiXCR run on the 5' RACE reads, TCRdb lists one record per CDR3 protein. The sample yields 700,000 or so distinct CDR3 sequences, 8.5% to 9% seen once. The data also belong to a second study, concerning yellow fever vaccine responses in identical twins. That study reports: Reports say the vaccine T cell response in twins looked partly convergent and partly personalized.

This TCR came from a woman between 18 and 30 years old in good health. Sequenced material: PBMCs. The rearrangement links TRBV6-2 or TRBV6-3 to TRBJ2-1; D possibly corresponds to TRBD2 (5 bases). The CDR3 DNA is TGTGCCAGCAGTTACCCGGGAAGGGACAATGAGCAGTTCTTC. This translates into CASSYPGRDNEQFF.